Sequencing of this T cell receptor beta chain was carried out in a study of pediatric ulcerative colitis. Study conclusions and caveats: Blood-rectal clonal overlap within each person was significantly higher in ulcerative colitis patients than controls.

Sequencing was at survey level. Up to 500,000 reads were sequenced per sample. Assay used: immunoSEQ multiplex PCR; TCRdb lists only in-frame clones, some missing. The table has about 32,000 clones, more than 75% seen once. On this clone: The antigen is not known.

The CDR3 has 19 residues. The germline CDR1 and CDR2 sequences are SGHTA and FQGNSA. Germline trimming cut 4 bases from V and 4 bases from J; bases unmatched to any gene: 19. This receptor was taken from a boy aged 5 to 17 with severe ulcerative colitis. This chain links TRBV7-2 with TRBJ2-7; 10 bases are shared with TRBD2. Sequenced sample: blood. CDR3 sequence reads: CASSSPRKRGGLNRYEQYF. As DNA, the CDR3 is TGTGCCAGCAGCTCCCCACGTAAGCGGGGGGGCCTAAATCGTTACGAGCAGTACTTC.